The sequence of this TCR beta chain was determined in a study of CD8+CD57+ T cells in acquired aplastic anemia. TCR beta VDJ combinations and CDR3 sequences were profiled from genomic DNA. MiXCR, run by TCRdb on the reads, gives a single entry per CDR3 protein. The sample contains more than 150,000 distinct CDR3 sequences, less than 60% of which appear only once. Germline values: CDR1 MNHEY, CDR2 SVGAGI. The CDR3 is 15 residues long. The V gene end was trimmed by 2 bases and the J gene end by 3 bases; junction bases not matched to a gene: 3. Patients picked for sequencing had shown CD8+CD57+ cell expansion detected by flow cytometry.

The sequenced sample was sorted CD4+, CD8+, or CD8+CD57+ T cells (not recorded which) from PBMCs. This TCR was recovered from a human donor with aplastic anemia. V and J are TRBV6-5 and TRBJ2-7, with 11 bases that match TRBD1. CDR3 in DNA: TGTGCCAGCAGTTACGGGACAGGGGGAAGCTACGAGCAGTACTTC. Residues: CASSYGTGGSYEQYF.